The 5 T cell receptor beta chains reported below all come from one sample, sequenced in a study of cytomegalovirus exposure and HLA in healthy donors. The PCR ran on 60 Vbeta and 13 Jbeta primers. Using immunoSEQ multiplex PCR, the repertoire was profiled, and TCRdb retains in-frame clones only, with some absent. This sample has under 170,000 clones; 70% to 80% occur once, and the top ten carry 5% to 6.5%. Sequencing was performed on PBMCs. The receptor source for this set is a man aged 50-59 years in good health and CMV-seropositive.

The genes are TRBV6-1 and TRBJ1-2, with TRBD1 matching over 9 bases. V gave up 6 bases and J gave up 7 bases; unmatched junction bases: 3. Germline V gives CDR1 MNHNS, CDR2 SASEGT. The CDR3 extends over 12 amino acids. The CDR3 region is CASRRTGVGYTF. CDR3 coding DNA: TGTGCCAGCAGACGGACAGGGGTTGGCTACACCTTC.

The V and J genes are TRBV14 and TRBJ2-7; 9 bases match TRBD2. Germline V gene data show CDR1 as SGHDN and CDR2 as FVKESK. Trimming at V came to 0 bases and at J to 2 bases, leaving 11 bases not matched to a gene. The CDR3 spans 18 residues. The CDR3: CASSQDRSSGSLTYEQYF. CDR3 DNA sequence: TGTGCCAGCAGCCAAGATCGGAGTAGCGGGAGTTTAACCTACGAGCAGTACTTC.

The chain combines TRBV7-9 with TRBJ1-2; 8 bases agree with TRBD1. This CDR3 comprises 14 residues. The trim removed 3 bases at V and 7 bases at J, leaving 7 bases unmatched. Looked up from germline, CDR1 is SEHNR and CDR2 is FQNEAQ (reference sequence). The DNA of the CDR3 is TGTGCCAGCAGCTTTCCAGGGGGCATTCGTGGCTACACCTTC. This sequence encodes CASSFPGGIRGYTF.

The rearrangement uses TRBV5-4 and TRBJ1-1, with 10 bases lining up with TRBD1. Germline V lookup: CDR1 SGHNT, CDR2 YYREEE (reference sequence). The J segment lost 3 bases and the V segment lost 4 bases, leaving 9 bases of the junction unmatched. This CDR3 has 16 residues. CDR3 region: CASSGGGTGEDTEAFF. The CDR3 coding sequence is TGTGCCAGCAGCGGGGGTGGGACAGGGGAAGACACTGAAGCTTTCTTT.

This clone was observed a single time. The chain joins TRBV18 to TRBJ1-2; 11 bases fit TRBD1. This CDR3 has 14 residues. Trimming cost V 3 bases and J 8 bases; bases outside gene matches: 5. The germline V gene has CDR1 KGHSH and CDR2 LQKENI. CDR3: CASSPKGQGEGYTF. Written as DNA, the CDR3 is TGTGCCAGCTCACCCAAGGGACAGGGGGAAGGCTACACCTTC.